These 24 T cell receptor beta chains were sequenced from one sample in a study of shared clonotypes between healthy human individuals. Naive CD8 isolation took CD45RO-negative cells positively selected for CCR7 and excluded terminally differentiated effector memory CD45RA+ cells. Measured with immunoSEQ multiplex PCR; TCRdb has only the in-frame clones, and not every one. The sample carries 1.5 million to 2.5 million clones, over 85% recorded once. The sample taken for sequencing was naive CD8+ T cells sorted from blood. The receptors originated from a man between 18 and 35 years old in good health.

This chain connects TRBV11-2 to TRBJ2-1; D may be TRBD2 (6 bases). The V gene lost 5 bases and the J gene lost 9 bases, with 20 bases spanning the gap. The germline V gene encodes CDR1 SGHAT and CDR2 FQNNGV. This CDR3 has 15 residues. CDR3 sequence reads: CASSPPQVGGVEQFF. The CDR3, as DNA: TGTGCCAGCAGCCCGCCCCAAGTGGGAGGAGTTGAGCAGTTCTTC. Together with reference TRBV11-2 and TRBJ2-1, the CDR3 gives the full variable domain: EAGVAQSPRYKIIEKRQSVAFWCNPISGHATLYWYQQILGQGPKLLIQFQNNGVVDDSQLPKDRFSAERLKGVDSTLKIQPAKLEDSAVYLCASSPPQVGGVEQFFGPGTRLTVL.

The V and J genes are TRBV11-2 and TRBJ2-1; the match to TRBD1 covers 9 bases. The CDR3 extends over 16 amino acids. From germline, CDR1 is SGHAT and CDR2 FQNNGV. V was clipped by 5 bases and J by 4 bases; unmatched bases: 9. CDR3 loop: CASSHTGTGKYNEQFF. The CDR3 DNA follows: TGTGCCAGCAGCCACACCGGGACAGGGAAGTACAATGAGCAGTTCTTC.

This chain connects TRBV7-6 to TRBJ2-7; 10 bases are a match to TRBD1. The CDR3 contains 14 residues. Germline V gene lookup returns CDR1 SGHVS and CDR2 FNYEAQ. V trimming: 5 bases; J trimming: 6 bases; junction bases outside the gene matches: 7. The CDR3 nucleotides read TGTGCCAGCAGCCCTACCGGGACAGGGGCCGAGCAGTACTTC. Translating gives CASSPTGTGAEQYF.

V is TRBV28 and J is TRBJ2-5, with 7 bases lining up with TRBD1. The CDR3 consists of 15 residues. V was pared by 3 bases and J by 4 bases, with 8 bases of the junction left unmatched. Germline CDR1 and CDR2: MDHEN and SYDVKM. The CDR3: CASSFRGGLGETQYF. The CDR3 coding sequence is TGTGCCAGCAGTTTCCGAGGGGGCTTAGGAGAGACCCAGTACTTC.

The rearrangement links TRBV5-1 to TRBJ2-3; 9 bases line up with TRBD1. V lost 0 bases and J lost 0; bases outside the gene matches: 5. The CDR3 consists of 17 residues. Germline CDR1 reads SGHRS; CDR2 reads YFSETQ. The CDR3 coding sequence is TGCGCCAGCAGCTTGGAAGCCGGGACAGGGAGCACAGATACGCAGTATTTT. It encodes CASSLEAGTGSTDTQYF.

A note on this clone: This same CDR3 is encoded by further DNA sequences in the sample. The rearrangement links TRBV7-8 to TRBJ2-7; the D is unclear. The germline gives CDR1 SGHVS, CDR2 FQNEAQ. This CDR3 is built from 13 residues. Trimming took 0 bases from V and 2 from J, leaving 5 bases between them. CDR3 residues: CASSLAQPYEQYF. The CDR3, as DNA: TGTGCCAGCAGCTTAGCACAGCCCTACGAGCAGTACTTC.

The chain has TRBV11-2 and TRBJ1-1, with 9 nucleotides matching TRBD1. Germline CDR1 reads SGHAT; CDR2 reads FQNNGV. The CDR3 is made up of 15 amino acids. With V trimmed by 6 bases and J by 4 bases, 9 bases remained unmatched. The CDR3 DNA reads TGTGCCAGCAGAAATAACAGGGGGCTGAGCACTGAAGCTTTCTTT. This codes for CASRNNRGLSTEAFF.

The rearrangement links TRBV29-1 to TRBJ1-2; D perhaps matches TRBD1 (6 bases). Trimming shortened V by 4 bases and J by 5 bases, and 8 bases separated the two germline ends. CDR3 size: 11 residues. CDR1 and CDR2 (germline): SQVTM, ANQGSEA. Here the CDR3 DNA reads TGCAGCGTTGGGACAGAGTATGGCTACACCTTC. This translates into CSVGTEYGYTF.

This clone was seen just once. The CDR3 loop is CASSLVLAGDGEQFF. The DNA for the CDR3 is TGTGCCAGCAGCTTAGTACTAGCGGGAGACGGTGAGCAGTTCTTC. V gene TRBV7-9 combines with J gene TRBJ2-1, with 11 bases that match TRBD2. This CDR3 has 15 residues. CDR1 and CDR2 from the germline V gene are SEHNR and FQNEAQ (reference sequence). The V gene end was trimmed by 1 base and the J gene end by 9 bases; junction bases not matched to a gene: 5.

J is TRBJ2-7 and V is TRBV7-9; D is unresolved. V lost 2 bases and J lost 3, with 11 bases in between. This CDR3 region has 14 residues. The germline gives CDR1 SEHNR, CDR2 FQNEAQ (reference sequence). CDR3 DNA: TGTGCCAGCAGCTTAACCCACCGGTTCTACGAGCAGTACTTC. As protein: CASSLTHRFYEQYF. Filled out from reference TRBV7-9 and TRBJ2-7, the complete variable domain reads DTGVSQNPRHKITKRGQNVTFRCDPISEHNRLYWYRQTLGQGPEFLTYFQNEAQLEKSRLLSDRFSAERPKGSFSTLEIQRTEQGDSAMYLCASSLTHRFYEQYFGPGTRLTVT.

This chain uses TRBV27 with TRBJ2-7; D unresolved. The CDR3 consists of 14 residues. The V gene's germline CDR1 is MNHEY and CDR2 SMNVEV (reference sequence). Trimming took 2 bases from V and 0 from J, leaving 8 bases between them. CDR3: CASSLARTSYEQYF. As DNA, the CDR3 is TGTGCCAGCAGTTTAGCCAGAACCTCCTACGAGCAGTACTTC.

This clone has only a few counts. The chain employs TRBV30 and TRBJ2-7; perhaps TRBD1 as D (5 bases). The CDR3 loop spans 14 amino acids. Germline V gene sequence: CDR1 GTSNPN, CDR2 SVGIG (reference sequence). Trimming took 0 bases from V and 0 from J, leaving 9 bases between them. CDR3 coding DNA: TGTGCCTGGAGTGTAAACCAGGGCTCCTACGAGCAGTACTTC. Encoded protein: CAWSVNQGSYEQYF. Supplemented by reference TRBV30 and TRBJ2-7, the full variable domain reads SQTIHQWPATLVQPVGSPLSLECTVEGTSNPNLYWYRQAAGRGLQLLFYSVGIGQISSEVPQNLSASRPQDRQFILSSKKLLLSDSGFYLCAWSVNQGSYEQYFGPGTRLTVT.

The rearrangement links TRBV28 to TRBJ1-1; D is perhaps TRBD1 (5 bases). The CDR3 consists of 14 residues. CDR1 MDHEN and CDR2 SYDVKM come from the germline V gene. V lost 7 bases and J lost 1, with 13 bases in between. The CDR3 protein is CASIQGVGNTEAFF. The CDR3 nucleotides read TGTGCCAGCATCCAGGGTGTGGGGAACACTGAAGCTTTCTTT.

The rearrangement joins TRBV5-6 to TRBJ2-3; D ambiguous. Germline CDR1 is SGHDT and CDR2 is YYEEEE. The length of the CDR3 is 13 residues. V was trimmed by 3 bases and J by 3 bases, leaving 8 bases between them. The chain's CDR3 is CASSSLGTDTQYF. The CDR3 nucleotides read TGTGCCAGCAGCTCCCTGGGGACAGATACGCAGTATTTT.

The V call is TRBV5-1, the J call TRBJ2-7; D gene ambiguous. CDR1 SGHRS and CDR2 YFSETQ come from the germline V gene. This CDR3 has 13 amino acids. V was shortened by 0 bases and J by 4 bases, with 8 bases between the two germline ends. Here the CDR3 DNA reads TGCGCCAGCAGCTTGGCACAGCCATACGAGCAGTACTTC. Encoded protein: CASSLAQPYEQYF.

The chain has TRBV7-8 and TRBJ1-5; D ambiguous. In germline, CDR1 is SGHVS, CDR2 FQNEAQ. The CDR3 spans 14 residues. V lost 5 bases and J 6 bases, leaving 14 bases between the germline ends. DNA for the CDR3: TGTGCCAGCAGCCCCTACGAGGGTTTTCAGCCCCAGCATTTT. Translation gives CASSPYEGFQPQHF.

This clone has a single count. The gene calls are TRBV4-2 and TRBJ1-1; the D gene is possibly TRBD1 (5 bases). Trimming removed 7 bases from V and 3 bases from J, with 12 bases in between. Germline V lookup: CDR1 LGHNA, CDR2 YNFKEQ. The CDR3 totals 13 residues. DNA for the CDR3: TGTGCCAGCACGGCACTAGGGGACACTGAAGCTTTCTTT. It yields the protein CASTALGDTEAFF.

The V and J genes are TRBV30 and TRBJ2-5; no clear D. Trimming pared 4 bases from V and 3 bases from J, leaving 12 bases between. The CDR3 contains 13 residues. Per the germline V gene, CDR1 is GTSNPN and CDR2 is SVGIG (reference sequence). The CDR3 here is CAWNYGGKETQYF. The DNA for the CDR3 is TGTGCCTGGAATTACGGCGGTAAAGAGACCCAGTACTTC. The entire variable domain, with the rest obtained from reference TRBV30 and TRBJ2-5, is as follows: SQTIHQWPATLVQPVGSPLSLECTVEGTSNPNLYWYRQAAGRGLQLLFYSVGIGQISSEVPQNLSASRPQDRQFILSSKKLLLSDSGFYLCAWNYGGKETQYFGPGTRLLVL.

The J gene is TRBJ1-2, the V gene TRBV6-8; TRBD1 agrees at 10 bases. Looked up from germline, CDR1 is MNHGY and CDR2 is SAAAGT. This CDR3 region has 15 residues. V gave up 0 bases and J gave up 4 bases; unmatched junction bases: 2. CDR3 loop: CASSYSGDRGYGYTF. CDR3 nucleotide sequence: TGTGCCAGCAGTTACTCAGGGGACAGGGGCTATGGCTACACCTTC.

V is TRBV7-6 and J is TRBJ2-7; 7 positions match TRBD2. In germline, CDR1 is SGHVS, CDR2 FNYEAQ. The V gene end was trimmed by 5 bases and the J gene end by 7 bases; junction bases not matched to a gene: 11. This CDR3 region has 14 residues. The CDR3 reads CASSPTAGRGEQYF. The CDR3 DNA reads as TGTGCCAGCAGCCCAACGGCCGGGCGGGGGGAGCAGTACTTC.

The genes are TRBV28 and TRBJ1-2; 9 nucleotides align to TRBD1. This CDR3 has 14 residues. Germline V gene lookup returns CDR1 MDHEN and CDR2 SYDVKM. J gave up 6 bases and V 2 bases, and 4 bases lay outside the gene matches. DNA for the CDR3: TGTGCCAGCAGTTTAGGCGACAGGGGGGATGGCTACACCTTC. Its protein product is CASSLGDRGDGYTF.

The V and J genes are TRBV4-1 and TRBJ2-7, with TRBD2 as a possible D gene (6 bases). Germline values: CDR1 MGHRA, CDR2 YSYEKL. CDR3 length equals 17 residues. V lost 4 bases and J 0 bases, leaving 19 bases between the germline ends. The CDR3 nucleotides are TGCGCCAGCAGCCCGGTGGGGGTAGCGGTTAGCTCCTACGAGCAGTACTTC. Its protein product is CASSPVGVAVSSYEQYF.

The CDR3 reads CASSQEVAAMNTEAFF. The CDR3 DNA sequence: TGCGCCAGCAGCCAAGAAGTGGCAGCCATGAACACTGAAGCTTTCTTT. The rearrangement joins TRBV4-1 to TRBJ1-1; no definite D call. Trimming removed 0 bases at V and 0 bases at J, with 11 bases between. The germline CDR1 and CDR2 sequences are MGHRA and YSYEKL. The CDR3 has 16 amino acids.

The chain links TRBV7-9 to TRBJ2-5; 7 positions agree with TRBD1. The CDR3 is made up of 16 amino acids. Germline assignment: CDR1 SEHNR and CDR2 FQNEAQ (reference sequence). With V trimmed by 4 bases and J by 4 bases, 12 bases remained unmatched. CDR3 sequence: CASSSTGEGVGETQYF. DNA of the CDR3: TGTGCCAGCAGCTCCACAGGGGAAGGAGTTGGAGAGACCCAGTACTTC.